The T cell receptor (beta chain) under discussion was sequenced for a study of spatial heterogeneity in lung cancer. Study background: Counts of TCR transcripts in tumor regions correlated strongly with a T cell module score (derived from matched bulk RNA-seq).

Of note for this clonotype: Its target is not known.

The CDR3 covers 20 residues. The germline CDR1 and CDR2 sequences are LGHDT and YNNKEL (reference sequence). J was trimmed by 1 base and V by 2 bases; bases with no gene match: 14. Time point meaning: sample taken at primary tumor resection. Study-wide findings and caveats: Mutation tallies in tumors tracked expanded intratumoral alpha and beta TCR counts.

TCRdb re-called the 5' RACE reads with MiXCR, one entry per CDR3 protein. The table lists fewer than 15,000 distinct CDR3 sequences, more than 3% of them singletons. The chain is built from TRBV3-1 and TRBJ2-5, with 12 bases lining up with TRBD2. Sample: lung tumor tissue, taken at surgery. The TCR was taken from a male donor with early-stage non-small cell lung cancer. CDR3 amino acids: CASSQLDLKTSGGLQETQYF. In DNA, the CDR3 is TGTGCCAGCAGCCAATTAGACCTAAAGACTAGCGGGGGACTCCAAGAGACCCAGTACTTC.